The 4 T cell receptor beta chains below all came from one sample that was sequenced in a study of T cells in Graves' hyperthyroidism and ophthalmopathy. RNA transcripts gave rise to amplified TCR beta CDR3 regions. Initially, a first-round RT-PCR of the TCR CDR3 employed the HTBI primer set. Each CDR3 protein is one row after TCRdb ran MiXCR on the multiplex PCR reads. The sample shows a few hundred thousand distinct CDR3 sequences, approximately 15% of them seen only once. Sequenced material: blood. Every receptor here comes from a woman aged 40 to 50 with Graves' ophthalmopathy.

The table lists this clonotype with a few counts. The CDR3 is CASSPLSAGVPNEQFF. CDR3 in DNA: TGTGCCAGCAGCCCCCTTTCAGCGGGAGTTCCCAATGAGCAGTTCTTC. The chain has TRBV7-9 and TRBJ2-1; 8 nucleotides align to TRBD2. The CDR3 spans 16 residues. CDR1 is SEHNR, CDR2 FQNEAQ, per germline (reference sequence). Losses at the gene ends were 5 bases for V and 6 bases for J; bases not matched to a gene: 12.

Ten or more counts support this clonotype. CDR3 in DNA: TGCGCCAGCAGCGAACAGGGGTCGGCTAACACTGAAGCTTTCTTT. Its translation: CASSEQGSANTEAFF. The chain joins TRBV5-1 to TRBJ1-1; 7 bases are shared with TRBD1. Losses at the gene ends were 4 bases for V and 2 bases for J; bases not matched to a gene: 8. The CDR3 runs to 15 residues. Germline V gene data show CDR1 as SGHRS and CDR2 as YFSETQ. The variable domain in full, with the rest retrieved from reference TRBV5-1 and TRBJ1-1, is KAGVTQTPRYLIKTRGQQVTLSCSPISGHRSVSWYQQTPGQGLQFLFEYFSETQRNKGNFPGRFSGRQFSNSRSEMNVSTLELGDSALYLCASSEQGSANTEAFFGQGTRLTVV.

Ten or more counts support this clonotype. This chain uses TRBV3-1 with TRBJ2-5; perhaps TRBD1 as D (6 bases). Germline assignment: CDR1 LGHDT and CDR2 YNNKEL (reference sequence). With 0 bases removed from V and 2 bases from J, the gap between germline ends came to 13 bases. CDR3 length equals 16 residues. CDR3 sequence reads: CASSQDWGTPQETQYF. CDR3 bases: TGTGCCAGCAGCCAAGATTGGGGGACACCACAAGAGACCCAGTACTTC.

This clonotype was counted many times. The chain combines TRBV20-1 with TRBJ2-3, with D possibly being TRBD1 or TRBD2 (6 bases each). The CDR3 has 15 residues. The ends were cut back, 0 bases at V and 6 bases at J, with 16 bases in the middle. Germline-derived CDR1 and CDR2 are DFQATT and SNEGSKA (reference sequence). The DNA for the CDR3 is TGCAGTGCTAGAGATCAGACTAGGGGGGTGGATACGCAGTATTTT. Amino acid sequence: CSARDQTRGVDTQYF.